This is a list of T cell receptor beta chains from one sample in a study of blood T cell repertoires in COVID-19. Measured with immunoSEQ multiplex PCR; TCRdb has only the in-frame clones, and not every one. The sample lists about 230,000 clones; 70% to 90% were seen once. Sequencing was carried out using PBMCs or T cells enriched from blood (not recorded which). The receptors were sampled from a man aged 30 to 39 who had recovered from COVID-19. Both conserved end residues are part of each CDR3. Each record gives: J gene, V gene, clone size, D gene, CDR3 DNA, CDR3 protein. The D gene is left open where the match is weak. Only some rows state a clone size, as once, few, many or a class for expanded clones.

TRBJ1-6,TRBV9,NA,NA,TGTGCCAGCAGCGTATGGCAGGTTAATTCACCCCTCCACTTT,CASSVWQVNSPLHF
TRBJ2-1,TRBV14,NA,TRBD2,TGTGCCAGCAGCCAAGCCGGGACTAGCGGGGTCAATGAGCAGTTCTTC,CASSQAGTSGVNEQFF
TRBJ2-1,TRBV19,once,TRBD1,TGTGCCAGTAGGGGACCGGGACAGGGTTACAATGAGCAGTTCTTC,CASRGPGQGYNEQFF
TRBJ1-2,TRBV15,few,TRBD1,TGTGCCACCAGCAGAGGTACAGGGGGGTGGAACTATGGCTACACCTTC,CATSRGTGGWNYGYTF
TRBJ1-2,TRBV24-1,NA,NA,TGTGCCACCAGTGATGCTACAGGGTTCGGCTACACCTTC,CATSDATGFGYTF
TRBJ2-7,TRBV28,NA,TRBD2,TGTGCCAGCAGTTTAGGGGAGGGCGAGCAGTACTTC,CASSLGEGEQYF
TRBJ2-1,TRBV29-1,NA,NA,TGCAGCGTTGAGAGAAGAAATGAGCAGTTCTTC,CSVERRNEQFF
TRBJ1-1,TRBV5-1,NA,NA,TGCGCCAGCAGCTTTCGTGTTGGGGAGGTGACTGAAGCTTTCTTT,CASSFRVGEVTEAFF
TRBJ1-4,TRBV28,NA,NA,TGTGCCAGCAGTTTAGGTTTCGAGGGAAAAAAACTGTTTTTT,CASSLGFEGKKLFF
TRBJ2-1,TRBV7-2,NA,NA,TGTGCCAGCAGCTTAGGGCAGGGTAGCTACAATGAGCAGTTCTTC,CASSLGQGSYNEQFF
TRBJ1-4,TRBV5-4,NA,NA,TGTGCCAGCAGCTTAGTTGCGGCGGGTGAAAAACTGTTTTTT,CASSLVAAGEKLFF
TRBJ1-5,TRBV3-1/TRBV3-2,NA,NA,TGTGCCAGCAGCCAAGGGGGGGTCCAGCCCCAGCATTTT,CASSQGGVQPQHF
TRBJ1-1,TRBV7-2,NA,NA,TGTGCCAGCAGCTTAGAATTCCGGGTCGGGGGAACTGAAGCTTTCTTT,CASSLEFRVGGTEAFF
TRBJ1-1,TRBV24-1,NA,NA,TGTGCCACCAGAAGGGGGTCGAACACTGAAGCTTTCTTT,CATRRGSNTEAFF
TRBJ1-6,TRBV27,NA,NA,TGTGCCAGCAGTTTCGGGGGTACAGGTAATTCACCCCTCCACTTT,CASSFGGTGNSPLHF
TRBJ1-6,TRBV28,once,NA,TGTGCCAGCAGTTTTTACAGGGTTAATTCACCCCTCCACTTT,CASSFYRVNSPLHF
TRBJ1-2,TRBV5-1,NA,NA,TGCGCCAGCAGCGACGGACAGATGACTGGCTACACCTTC,CASSDGQMTGYTF
TRBJ2-7,TRBV15,NA,NA,TGTGCCACCAGCAGAGATCAGGGTTACGAGCAGTACTTC,CATSRDQGYEQYF
TRBJ1-5,TRBV19,NA,NA,TGTGCCAGTAGTCCGGTCAGGGCAAGACAGCCCCAGCATTTT,CASSPVRARQPQHF
TRBJ2-1,TRBV6-6,NA,TRBD1,TGTGCCAGCAGTAGCCGGGACAGGGCTGACAATGAGCAGTTCTTC,CASSSRDRADNEQFF
TRBJ2-7,TRBV28,NA,TRBD1,TGTGCCAGCAGTCCGGGACAGGGTTTATACGAGCAGTACTTC,CASSPGQGLYEQYF
TRBJ1-2,TRBV12-3/TRBV12-4,NA,NA,TGTGCCAGCAGTTTAACAGCCCTCTATGGCTACACCTTC,CASSLTALYGYTF
TRBJ1-1,TRBV2,NA,TRBD1,TGTGCCAGCATCGGGGTCGGACAGGCGACTGAAGCTTTCTTT,CASIGVGQATEAFF
TRBJ2-4,TRBV28,NA,TRBD1,TGTGCCAGCAGTTTTACCCACTACCGGGACAGCAAAAACATTCAGTACTTC,CASSFTHYRDSKNIQYF
TRBJ1-5,TRBV28,NA,NA,TGTGCCAGCAGCCCGCTAATCCGGGACAACAGAAGAAGCAATCAGCCCCAGCATTTT,CASSPLIRDNRRSNQPQHF
TRBJ1-2,TRBV6-5,NA,NA,TGTGCCAGCAGTTACTCGCAAACCACAGGGTATGGCTACACCTTC,CASSYSQTTGYGYTF
TRBJ2-5,TRBV10-2,NA,NA,TGCGCCAGCAGTGGCGGGCGGGATGCTAGCGCATTACAAGAGACCCAGTACTTC,CASSGGRDASALQETQYF
TRBJ2-7,TRBV13,NA,NA,TGTGCCAGCAGCACCTGGGACATCGAGCAGTACTTC,CASSTWDIEQYF
TRBJ2-1,TRBV3-1/TRBV3-2,NA,NA,TGTGCCAGCCTGGGCGGGGGCCTATACAATGAGCAGTTCTTC,CASLGGGLYNEQFF
TRBJ2-1,TRBV3-1/TRBV3-2,NA,TRBD2,TGTGCCAGCAGCTCCCGTCCCGCGGGAGCGGACAATGAGCAGTTCTTC,CASSSRPAGADNEQFF
TRBJ2-3,TRBV5-1,NA,NA,TGCGCCAGCAGCGGCCGGGGAGGCACAGATACGCAGTATTTT,CASSGRGGTDTQYF
TRBJ1-5,TRBV7-9,once,TRBD1,TGTGCCAGCAGCCTGGACAGGGTGGGTATCGGCAATCAGCCCCAGCATTTT,CASSLDRVGIGNQPQHF
TRBJ2-1,TRBV6-5,NA,TRBD2,TGTGCCAGCAGTTCACGGACTAGCGGGAGTAATGAGCAGTTCTTC,CASSSRTSGSNEQFF
TRBJ2-1,TRBV3-1/TRBV3-2,NA,NA,TGTGCCAGCAGCCCAACCCAGGGGTCCTACAATGAGCAGTTCTTC,CASSPTQGSYNEQFF
TRBJ2-2,TRBV29-1,once,TRBD1,TGCAGCGCCACGGGGACAGGGAAGACCGGGGAGCTGTTTTTT,CSATGTGKTGELFF
TRBJ1-4,TRBV6-6,NA,TRBD1,TGTGCCAGCAGTTACCTTGACCCGGGACAGGGCGGCAAACTGTTTTTT,CASSYLDPGQGGKLFF
TRBJ2-7,TRBV4-1,NA,NA,TGCGCCAGCAGCCAAGTCCCGATTAGCTCCTACGAGCAGTACTTC,CASSQVPISSYEQYF
TRBJ2-2,TRBV12-5,NA,TRBD1,TGTGCTAGTGCCTTAGGACAGGGGGGGACCGGGGAGCTGTTTTTT,CASALGQGGTGELFF
TRBJ2-2,TRBV7-3,few,TRBD2,TGTGCCAGCAGCACCTCTAGCGGGGGCACCGGGGAGCTGTTTTTT,CASSTSSGGTGELFF